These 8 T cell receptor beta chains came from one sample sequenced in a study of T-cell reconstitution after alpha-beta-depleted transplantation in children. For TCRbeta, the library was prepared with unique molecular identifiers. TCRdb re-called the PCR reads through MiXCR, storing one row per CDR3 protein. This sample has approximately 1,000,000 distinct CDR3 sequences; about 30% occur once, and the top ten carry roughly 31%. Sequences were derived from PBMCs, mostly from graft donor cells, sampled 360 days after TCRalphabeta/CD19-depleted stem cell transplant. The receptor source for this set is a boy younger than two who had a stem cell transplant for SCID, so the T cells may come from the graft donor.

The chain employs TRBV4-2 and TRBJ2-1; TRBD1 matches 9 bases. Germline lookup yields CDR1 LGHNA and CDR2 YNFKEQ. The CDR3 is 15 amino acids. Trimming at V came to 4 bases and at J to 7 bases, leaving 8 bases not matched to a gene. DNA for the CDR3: TGTGCCAGCAGCCTCCCCGGACAGGGGTGGAATGAGCAGTTCTTC. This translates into CASSLPGQGWNEQFF.

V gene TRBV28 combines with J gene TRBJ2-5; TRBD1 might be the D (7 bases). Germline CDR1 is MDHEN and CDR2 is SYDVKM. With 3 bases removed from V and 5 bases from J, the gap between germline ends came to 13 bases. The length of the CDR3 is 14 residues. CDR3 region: CASSLEGAWETQYF. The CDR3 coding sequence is TGTGCCAGCAGTTTGGAGGGGGCTTGGGAGACCCAGTACTTC.

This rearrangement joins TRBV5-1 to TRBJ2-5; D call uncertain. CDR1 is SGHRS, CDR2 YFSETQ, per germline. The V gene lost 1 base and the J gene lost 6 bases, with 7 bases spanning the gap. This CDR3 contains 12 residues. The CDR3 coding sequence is TGCGCCAGCAGCTTGCCAGGAAAGACCCAGTACTTC. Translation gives CASSLPGKTQYF.

CDR3 sequence: CASSESGGGRIGAFF. The CDR3 DNA follows: TGCGCCAGCAGTGAGTCGGGAGGGGGGAGGATTGGAGCTTTCTTT. V gene TRBV10-2 combines with J gene TRBJ1-1, with D possibly being TRBD1 (6 bases). The ends were cut back, 0 bases at V and 10 bases at J, with 18 bases in the middle. CDR1 is WSHSY and CDR2 is SAAADI in the germline V gene. The CDR3 has 15 residues.

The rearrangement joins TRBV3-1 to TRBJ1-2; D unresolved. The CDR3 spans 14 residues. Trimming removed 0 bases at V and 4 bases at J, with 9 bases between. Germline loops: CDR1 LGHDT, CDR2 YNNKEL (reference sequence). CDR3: CASSQESAFYGYTF. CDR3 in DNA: TGTGCCAGCAGCCAAGAATCAGCCTTCTATGGCTACACCTTC.

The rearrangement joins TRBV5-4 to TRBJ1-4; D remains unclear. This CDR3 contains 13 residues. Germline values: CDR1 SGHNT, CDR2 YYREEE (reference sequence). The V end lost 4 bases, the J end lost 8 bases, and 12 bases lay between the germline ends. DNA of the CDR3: TGTGCCAGCAGCCTCCTACCAGGCGAAAAACTGTTTTTT. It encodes CASSLLPGEKLFF.

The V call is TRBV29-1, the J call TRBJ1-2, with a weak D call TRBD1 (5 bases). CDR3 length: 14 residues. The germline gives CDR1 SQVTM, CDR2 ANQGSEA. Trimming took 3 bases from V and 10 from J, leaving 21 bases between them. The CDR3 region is CSVEGGGESMVYTF. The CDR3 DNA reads TGCAGCGTTGAGGGGGGAGGAGAAAGCATGGTCTACACCTTC. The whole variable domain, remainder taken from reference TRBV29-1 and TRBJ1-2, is SAVISQKPSRDICQRGTSLTIQCQVDSQVTMMFWYRQQPGQSLTLIATANQGSEATYESGFVIDKFPISRPNLTFSTLTVSNMSPEDSSIYLCSVEGGGESMVYTFGSGTRLTVV.

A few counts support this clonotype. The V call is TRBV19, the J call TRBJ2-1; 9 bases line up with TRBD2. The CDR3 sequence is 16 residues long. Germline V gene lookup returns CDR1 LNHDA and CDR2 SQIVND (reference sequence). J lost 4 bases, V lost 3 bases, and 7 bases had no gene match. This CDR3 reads CASSIAGTSLYNEQFF. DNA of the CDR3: TGTGCCAGTAGTATTGCCGGGACTAGCCTATACAATGAGCAGTTCTTC.